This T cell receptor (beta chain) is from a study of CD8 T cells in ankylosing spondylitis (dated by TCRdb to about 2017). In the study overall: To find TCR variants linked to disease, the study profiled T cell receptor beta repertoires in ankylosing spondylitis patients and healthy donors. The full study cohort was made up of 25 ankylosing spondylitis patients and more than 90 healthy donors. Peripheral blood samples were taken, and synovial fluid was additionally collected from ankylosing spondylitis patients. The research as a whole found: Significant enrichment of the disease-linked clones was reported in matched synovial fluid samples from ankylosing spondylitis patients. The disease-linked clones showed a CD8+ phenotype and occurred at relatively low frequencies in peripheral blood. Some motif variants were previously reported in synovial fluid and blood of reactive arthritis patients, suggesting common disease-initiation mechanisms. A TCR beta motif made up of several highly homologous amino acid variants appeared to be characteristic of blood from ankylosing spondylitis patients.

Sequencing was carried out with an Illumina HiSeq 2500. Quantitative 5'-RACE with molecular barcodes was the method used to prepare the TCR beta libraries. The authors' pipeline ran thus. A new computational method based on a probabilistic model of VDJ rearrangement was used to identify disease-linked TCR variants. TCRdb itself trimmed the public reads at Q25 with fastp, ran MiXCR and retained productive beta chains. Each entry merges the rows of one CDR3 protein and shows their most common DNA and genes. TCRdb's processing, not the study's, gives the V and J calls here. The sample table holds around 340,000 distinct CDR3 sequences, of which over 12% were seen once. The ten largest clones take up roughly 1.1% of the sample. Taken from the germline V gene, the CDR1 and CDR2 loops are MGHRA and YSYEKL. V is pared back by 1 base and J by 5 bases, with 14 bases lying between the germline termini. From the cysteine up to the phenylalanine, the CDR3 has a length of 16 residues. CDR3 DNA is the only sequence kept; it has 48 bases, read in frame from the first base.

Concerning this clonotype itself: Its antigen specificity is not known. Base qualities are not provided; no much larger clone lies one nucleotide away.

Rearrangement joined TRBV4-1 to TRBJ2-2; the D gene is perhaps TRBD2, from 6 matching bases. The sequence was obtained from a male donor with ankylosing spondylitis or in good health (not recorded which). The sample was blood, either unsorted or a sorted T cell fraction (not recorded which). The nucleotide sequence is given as TGCGCCAGCAGCCAAGTTTACGGGGGATTGACCGGGGAGCTGTTTTTT. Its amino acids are CASSQVYGGLTGELFF.